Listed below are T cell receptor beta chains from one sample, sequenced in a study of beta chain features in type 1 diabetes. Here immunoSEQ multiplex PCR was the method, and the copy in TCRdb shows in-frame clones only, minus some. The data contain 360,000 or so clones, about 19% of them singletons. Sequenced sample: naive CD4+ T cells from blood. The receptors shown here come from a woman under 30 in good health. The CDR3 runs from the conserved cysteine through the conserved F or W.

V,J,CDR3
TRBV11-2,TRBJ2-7,CASSPSSGNEQYF
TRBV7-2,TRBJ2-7,CASSRTSGRYEQYF
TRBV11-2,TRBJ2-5,CASSHRSGGETQYF
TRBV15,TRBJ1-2,CATSIRQGAGYGYTF
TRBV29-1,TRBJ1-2,CSVESRSYGYTF
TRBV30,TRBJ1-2,CAWTGTNYGYTF
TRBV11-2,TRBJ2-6,CASSFDSSSGANVLTF
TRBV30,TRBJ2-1,CAWSLAGGAEQFF
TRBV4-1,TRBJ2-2,CASSQLGLGTGELFF
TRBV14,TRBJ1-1,CASSQDPNWGDTEAFF
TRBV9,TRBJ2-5,CASSVGGSETQYF
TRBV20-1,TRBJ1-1,CSALGLNEAFF
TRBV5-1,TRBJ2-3,CASSLGQEADTQYF
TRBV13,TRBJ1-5,CASSPVRNQPQHF
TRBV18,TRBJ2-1,CASSPPGGNEQFF
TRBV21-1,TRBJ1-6,CASTWTGDSPLHF
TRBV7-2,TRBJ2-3,CASSLPSTDTQYF
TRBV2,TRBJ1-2,CASSYSTGSNYGYTF
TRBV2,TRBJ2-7,CASKRENYEQYF
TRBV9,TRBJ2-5,CASSVGEGTPGKQYF
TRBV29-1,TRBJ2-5,CSVGGPGKGWETQYF
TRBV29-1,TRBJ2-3,CSVSGTGSTDTQYF
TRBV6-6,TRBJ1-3,CASGESRPLSGNTIYF
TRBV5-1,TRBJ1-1,CASSSSRGTEAFF
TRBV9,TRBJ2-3,CASSPTAGGTDTQYF
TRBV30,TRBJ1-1,CAWSVPDRAEAFF
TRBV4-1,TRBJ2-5,CASSQDFPGRSGQETQYF
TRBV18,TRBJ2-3,CASSTLILAGGTDTQYF
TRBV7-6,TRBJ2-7,CASSPRTSDSYEQYF
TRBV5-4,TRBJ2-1,CASSLGLGGRSGNEQFF
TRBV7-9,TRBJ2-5,CASSLTSTETQYF
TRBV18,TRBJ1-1,CASRTGSGDTEAFF
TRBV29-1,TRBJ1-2,CSVAGGGYGYTF
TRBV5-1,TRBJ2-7,CASRSSYEQYF
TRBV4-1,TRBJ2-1,CASRASGGVKYNEQFF
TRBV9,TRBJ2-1,CASSVAGGGSANEQFF
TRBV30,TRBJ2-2,CAWRGLASNTGELFF
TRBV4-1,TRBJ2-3,CASSQDSWRRRTDTQYF
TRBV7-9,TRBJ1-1,CASSLPPGEGKTEAFF
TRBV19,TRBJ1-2,CASRLGTYGQRGNYGYTF
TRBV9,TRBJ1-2,CASSVLDTTYGYTF
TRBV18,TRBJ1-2,CASSPWSQLTNYGYTF
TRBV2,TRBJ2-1,CASIGLANNEQFF